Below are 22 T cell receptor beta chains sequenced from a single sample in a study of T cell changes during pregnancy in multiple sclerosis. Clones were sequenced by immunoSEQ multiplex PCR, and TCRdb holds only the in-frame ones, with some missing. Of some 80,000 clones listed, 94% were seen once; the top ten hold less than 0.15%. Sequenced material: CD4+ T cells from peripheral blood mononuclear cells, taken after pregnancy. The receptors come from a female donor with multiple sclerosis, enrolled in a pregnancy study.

The CDR3: CASSLKGGTDTQYF. CDR3 nucleotide sequence: TGCGCCAGCAGCTTGAAGGGGGGCACAGATACGCAGTATTTT. This chain uses TRBV5-1 with TRBJ2-3, with TRBD1 as a possible D gene (6 bases). The length of the CDR3 is 14 residues. The germline V and J ends were trimmed by 1 base and 1 base, with 7 bases remaining between them. The germline CDR1 and CDR2 sequences are SGHRS and YFSETQ.

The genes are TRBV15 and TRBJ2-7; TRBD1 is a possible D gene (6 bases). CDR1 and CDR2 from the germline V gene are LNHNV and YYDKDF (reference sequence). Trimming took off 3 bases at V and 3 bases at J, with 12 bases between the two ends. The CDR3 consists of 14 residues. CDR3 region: CATSRGVGGYEQYF. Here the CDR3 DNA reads TGTGCCACCAGCAGGGGAGTAGGGGGCTACGAGCAGTACTTC.

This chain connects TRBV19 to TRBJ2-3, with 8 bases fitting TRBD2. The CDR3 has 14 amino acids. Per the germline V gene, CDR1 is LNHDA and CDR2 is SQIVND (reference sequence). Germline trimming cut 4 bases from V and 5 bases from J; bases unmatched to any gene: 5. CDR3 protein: CASSKVAGLDTQYF. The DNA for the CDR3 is TGTGCCAGTAGTAAAGTAGCGGGACTAGATACGCAGTATTTT.

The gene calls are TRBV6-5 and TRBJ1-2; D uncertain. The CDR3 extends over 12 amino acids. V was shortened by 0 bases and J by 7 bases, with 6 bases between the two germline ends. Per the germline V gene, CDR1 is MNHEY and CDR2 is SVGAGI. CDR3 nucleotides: TGTGCCAGCAGTTACTCGTTCGGTGGCTACACCTTC. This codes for CASSYSFGGYTF.

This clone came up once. CDR3 bases: TGTGCCAGCAGCTTCCGGGTAGCGGGAGTTAACGGGGAGCTGTTTTTT. Residues: CASSFRVAGVNGELFF. The chain links TRBV5-6 to TRBJ2-2, with TRBD2 identical over 9 bases. Losses at the gene ends were 2 bases for V and 7 bases for J; bases not matched to a gene: 9. The length of the CDR3 is 16 residues. Germline values: CDR1 SGHDT, CDR2 YYEEEE.

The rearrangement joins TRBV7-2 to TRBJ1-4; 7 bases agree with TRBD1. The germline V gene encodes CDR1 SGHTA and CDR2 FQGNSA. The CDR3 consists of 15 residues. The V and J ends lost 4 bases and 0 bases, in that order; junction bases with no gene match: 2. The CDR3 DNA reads TGTGCCAGCAGCTCTGGACAGGCAACTAATGAAAAACTGTTTTTT. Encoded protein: CASSSGQATNEKLFF.

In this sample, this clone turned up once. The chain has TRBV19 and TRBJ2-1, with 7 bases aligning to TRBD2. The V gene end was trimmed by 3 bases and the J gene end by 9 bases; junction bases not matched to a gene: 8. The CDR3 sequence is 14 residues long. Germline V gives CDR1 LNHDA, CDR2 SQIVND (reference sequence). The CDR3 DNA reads TGTGCCAGTAGTATCAGCGCGGGAGTGGGTGAGCAGTTCTTC. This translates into CASSISAGVGEQFF.

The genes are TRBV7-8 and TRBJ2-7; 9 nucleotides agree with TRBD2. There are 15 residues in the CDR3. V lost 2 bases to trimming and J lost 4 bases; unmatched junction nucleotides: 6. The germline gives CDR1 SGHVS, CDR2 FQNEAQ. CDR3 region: CASSLWREGLYEQYF. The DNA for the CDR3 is TGTGCCAGCAGCTTATGGCGGGAGGGCCTATACGAGCAGTACTTC.

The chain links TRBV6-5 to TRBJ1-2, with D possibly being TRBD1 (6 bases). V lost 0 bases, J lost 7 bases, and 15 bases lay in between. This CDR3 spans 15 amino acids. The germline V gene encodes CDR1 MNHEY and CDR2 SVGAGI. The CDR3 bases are TGTGCCAGCAGTTACTCAGGGGGGGTAACGGCTGGCTACACCTTC. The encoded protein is CASSYSGGVTAGYTF.

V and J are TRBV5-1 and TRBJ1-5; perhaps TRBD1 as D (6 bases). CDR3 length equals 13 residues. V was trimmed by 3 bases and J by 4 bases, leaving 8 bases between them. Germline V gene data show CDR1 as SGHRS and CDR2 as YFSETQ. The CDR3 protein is CASSYQGNQPQHF. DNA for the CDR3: TGCGCCAGCAGCTACCAGGGGAATCAGCCCCAGCATTTT.

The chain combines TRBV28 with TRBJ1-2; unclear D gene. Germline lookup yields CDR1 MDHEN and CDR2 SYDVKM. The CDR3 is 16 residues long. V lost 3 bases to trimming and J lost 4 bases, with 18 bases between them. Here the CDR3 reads CASSLGRRAGRYGYTF. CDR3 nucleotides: TGTGCCAGCAGTTTGGGGAGGAGGGCGGGCCGCTATGGCTACACCTTC.

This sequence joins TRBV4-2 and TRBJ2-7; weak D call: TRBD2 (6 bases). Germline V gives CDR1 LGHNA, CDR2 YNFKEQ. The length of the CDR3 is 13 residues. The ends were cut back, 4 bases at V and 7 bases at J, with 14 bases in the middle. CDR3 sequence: CASSLGGPSEQYF. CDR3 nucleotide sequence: TGTGCCAGCAGCCTGGGGGGACCGAGTGAGCAGTACTTC.

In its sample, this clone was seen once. The CDR3 loop reads CASSTGDREDTQYF. The CDR3 nucleotides are TGCGCCAGCAGCACAGGGGACAGGGAGGATACGCAGTATTTT. The chain joins TRBV5-1 to TRBJ2-3; TRBD1 aligns across 9 bases. This CDR3 comprises 14 residues. CDR1 is SGHRS and CDR2 is YFSETQ in the germline V gene. V shed 4 bases, J shed 6 bases, and the junction held 6 bases outside the gene matches.

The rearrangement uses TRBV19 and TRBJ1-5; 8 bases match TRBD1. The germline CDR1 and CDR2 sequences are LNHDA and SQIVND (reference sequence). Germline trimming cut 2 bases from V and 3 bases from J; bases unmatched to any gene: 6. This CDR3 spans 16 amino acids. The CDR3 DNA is TGTGCCAGTAGTATAACCCAGGGGGCTCCCAATCAGCCCCAGCATTTT. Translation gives CASSITQGAPNQPQHF.

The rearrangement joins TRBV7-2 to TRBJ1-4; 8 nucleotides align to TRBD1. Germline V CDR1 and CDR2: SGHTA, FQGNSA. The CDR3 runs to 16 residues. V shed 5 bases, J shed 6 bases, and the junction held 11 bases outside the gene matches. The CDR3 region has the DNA TGTGCCAGCAGCCGGGACAGGTCTCGGGGACATGAAAAACTGTTTTTT. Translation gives CASSRDRSRGHEKLFF.

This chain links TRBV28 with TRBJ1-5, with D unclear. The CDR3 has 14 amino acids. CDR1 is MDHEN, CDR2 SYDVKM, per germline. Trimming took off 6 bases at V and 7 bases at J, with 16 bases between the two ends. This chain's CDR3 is CASRNWAGLQPQHF. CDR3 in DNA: TGTGCCAGCAGGAATTGGGCAGGATTGCAGCCCCAGCATTTT.

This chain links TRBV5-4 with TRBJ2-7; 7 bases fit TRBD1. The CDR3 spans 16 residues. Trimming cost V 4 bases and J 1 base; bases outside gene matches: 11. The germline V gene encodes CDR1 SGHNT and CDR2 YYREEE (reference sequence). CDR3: CASSPDRDLRSYEQYF. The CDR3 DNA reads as TGTGCCAGCAGCCCAGACAGGGACCTGAGGTCCTACGAGCAGTACTTC.

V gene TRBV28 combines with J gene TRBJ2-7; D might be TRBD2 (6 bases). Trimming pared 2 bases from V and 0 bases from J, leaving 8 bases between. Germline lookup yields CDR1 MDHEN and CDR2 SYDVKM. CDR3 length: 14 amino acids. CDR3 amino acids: CASSLGGISYEQYF. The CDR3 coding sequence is TGTGCCAGCAGTTTAGGCGGGATCTCCTACGAGCAGTACTTC.

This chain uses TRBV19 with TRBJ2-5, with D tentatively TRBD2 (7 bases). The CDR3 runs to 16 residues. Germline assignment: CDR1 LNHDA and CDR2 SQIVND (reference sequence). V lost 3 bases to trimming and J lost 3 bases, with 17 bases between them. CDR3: CASSIAQGGFEETQYF. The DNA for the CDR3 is TGTGCCAGTAGTATCGCACAGGGAGGGTTTGAAGAGACCCAGTACTTC.

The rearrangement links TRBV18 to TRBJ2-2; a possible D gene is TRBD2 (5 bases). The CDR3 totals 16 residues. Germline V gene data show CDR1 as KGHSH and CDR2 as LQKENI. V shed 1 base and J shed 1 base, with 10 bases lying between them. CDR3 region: CASSPLSSGNTGELFF. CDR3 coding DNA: TGTGCCAGCTCACCACTATCGAGCGGGAACACCGGGGAGCTGTTTTTT.

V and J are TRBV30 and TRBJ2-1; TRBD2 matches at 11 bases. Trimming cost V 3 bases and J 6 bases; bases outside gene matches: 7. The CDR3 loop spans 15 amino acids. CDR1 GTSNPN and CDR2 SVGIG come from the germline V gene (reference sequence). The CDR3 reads CAWSRGTSGSNEQFF. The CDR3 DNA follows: TGTGCCTGGAGCAGGGGTACTAGCGGGAGCAATGAGCAGTTCTTC.

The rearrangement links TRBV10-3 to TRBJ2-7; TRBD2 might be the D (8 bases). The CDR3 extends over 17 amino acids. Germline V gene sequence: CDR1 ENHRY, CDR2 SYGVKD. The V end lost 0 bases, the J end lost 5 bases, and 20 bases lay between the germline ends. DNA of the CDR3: TGTGCCATCAGTGAGTCATGGTTTCCGGGAGGGGGCAACGAGCAGTACTTC. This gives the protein CAISESWFPGGGNEQYF.